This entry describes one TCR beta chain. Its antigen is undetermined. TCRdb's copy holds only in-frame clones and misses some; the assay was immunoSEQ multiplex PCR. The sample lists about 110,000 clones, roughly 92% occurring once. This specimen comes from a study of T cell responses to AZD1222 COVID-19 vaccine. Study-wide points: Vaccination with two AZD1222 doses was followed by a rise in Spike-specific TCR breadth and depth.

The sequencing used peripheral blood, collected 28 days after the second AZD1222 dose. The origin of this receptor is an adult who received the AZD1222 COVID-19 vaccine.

DNA for the CDR3: TGCGCCAGCAGCCAAGATATCACTAGCGGGGTAGGGGATACGCAGTATTTT. The encoded protein is CASSQDITSGVGDTQYF. The rearrangement joins TRBV4-1 to TRBJ2-3; TRBD2 agrees at 10 bases. Trimming removed 0 bases from V and 6 bases from J; junction bases left unmatched: 9. Germline CDR1 reads MGHRA; CDR2 reads YSYEKL. The CDR3 totals 17 residues.